A single sample is the source of the 26 T cell receptor beta chains below, sequenced in a study of Graves' ophthalmopathy and Graves' hyperthyroidism. The study amplified TCR beta CDR3 regions using RNA transcripts. First-round RT-PCR used HTBI primers; second-round multiplex PCR followed. TCRdb called the multiplex PCR reads again in MiXCR, with one record for every CDR3 protein. The table records approximately 700,000 distinct CDR3 sequences, 40% of them present only once. Sequencing was done on a sample of peripheral blood. These receptors came from an adult man with Graves' ophthalmopathy.

As to this clonotype: A read error is possible here, since a much larger clone lies one base away. The CDR3 DNA reads TGTGCCAGCAGCCGTCTGGCAGGGACTAATGAAAAACTGTTTTTT. Translated: CASSRLAGTNEKLFF. The genes are TRBV7-9 and TRBJ1-4, with D possibly being TRBD1 (5 bases). V shed 5 bases and J shed 2 bases, with 12 bases lying between them. The germline V gene has CDR1 SEHNR and CDR2 FQNEAQ (reference sequence). The CDR3 has 15 amino acids.

V gene TRBV29-1 combines with J gene TRBJ2-5; 8 nucleotides align to TRBD1. J lost 6 bases, V lost 5 bases, and 8 bases had no gene match. Germline loops: CDR1 SQVTM, CDR2 ANQGSEA. This CDR3 is 13 amino acids long. CDR3 amino acids: CSVSVQGVQTQYF. The CDR3 DNA reads as TGCAGCGTTAGTGTACAGGGGGTACAGACCCAGTACTTC.

This rearrangement joins TRBV29-1 to TRBJ2-6; perhaps TRBD1 as D (6 bases). Trimming shortened V by 8 bases and J by 2 bases, and 19 bases separated the two germline ends. The CDR3 sequence is 16 residues long. Germline assignment: CDR1 SQVTM and CDR2 ANQGSEA. The CDR3 sequence is CSSEVSGDPGANVLTF. Written as DNA, the CDR3 is TGCAGCAGTGAAGTGTCAGGGGACCCTGGGGCCAACGTCCTGACTTTC.

In this sample, this clonotype turned up a few times. This sequence joins TRBV20-1 and TRBJ1-2; 8 bases align to TRBD1. The CDR3 extends over 16 amino acids. In germline, CDR1 is DFQATT, CDR2 SNEGSKA (reference sequence). With V trimmed by 1 base and J by 2 bases, 9 bases remained unmatched. This chain's CDR3 is CSARAPGQGANYGYTF. In DNA, the CDR3 is TGCAGTGCTAGAGCCCCCGGGCAGGGGGCAAACTATGGCTACACCTTC.

The V call is TRBV2, the J call TRBJ1-4; weak D call: TRBD1 (5 bases). Germline CDR1 is SNHLY and CDR2 is FYNNEI. The CDR3 is 13 amino acids. Trimming took 6 bases from V and 7 from J, leaving 12 bases between them. This chain's CDR3 is CASRTSGGEKLFF. The CDR3 coding sequence is TGTGCCAGCAGGACTAGCGGGGGTGAAAAACTGTTTTTT.

This clonotype occurred many times. The V call is TRBV10-3, the J call TRBJ2-5; 8 bases map to TRBD1. There are 14 residues in the CDR3. The V and J ends lost 0 bases and 4 bases, in that order; junction bases with no gene match: 1. Germline values: CDR1 ENHRY, CDR2 SYGVKD. CDR3 bases: TGTGCCATCAGTGAGTCACAGGGGGGAGAGACCCAGTACTTC. Encoded protein: CAISESQGGETQYF.

In its sample, this clonotype was seen a few times. V gene TRBV12-3 or TRBV12-4 combines with J gene TRBJ1-2; D is perhaps TRBD1 (5 bases). V was clipped by 5 bases and J by 3 bases, with 13 bases between them. This CDR3 is built from 14 residues. The CDR3 DNA sequence: TGTGCCAGCAGTATCCAGGGTGGGGACTATGGCTACACCTTC. It codes for CASSIQGGDYGYTF.

As regards this clonotype: This could be a read error, since a much larger clone is one nucleotide away. The rearrangement uses TRBV9 and TRBJ2-7; TRBD1 agrees at 8 bases. Germline V gene lookup returns CDR1 SGDLS and CDR2 YYNGEE. Trimming removed 5 bases from V and 5 bases from J; junction bases left unmatched: 15. There are 16 residues in the CDR3. DNA of the CDR3: TGTGCCAGCAGTCCCGAGGCGAGACAGGGGATCCACGAGCAGTACGTC. This sequence encodes CASSPEARQGIHEQYV.

This chain uses TRBV15 with TRBJ2-3; 8 bases match TRBD1. Germline V gene sequence: CDR1 LNHNV, CDR2 YYDKDF (reference sequence). V was clipped by 0 bases and J by 2 bases; unmatched bases: 10. The CDR3 runs 18 residues. CDR3 region: CATSRDLSDRAFTDTQYF. For the CDR3, the DNA is TGTGCCACCAGCAGAGATCTCTCGGACAGGGCGTTCACAGATACGCAGTATTTT.

With regard to this clonotype: This could be a read error, since a much larger clone is one nucleotide away. As the CDR3 is not closed by the conserved phenylalanine or tryptophan, this likely results from a read error. The chain recombines TRBV29-1 with TRBJ1-1; D is unclear. This CDR3 has 12 residues. Germline CDR1 and CDR2: SQVTM and ANQGSEA. V lost 4 bases and J 0 bases, leaving 6 bases between the germline ends. The CDR3: CSVVSMNTEAFL. CDR3 in DNA: TGCAGCGTTGTCAGCATGAACACTGAAGCTTTCCTT.

This clonotype was detected many times. This rearrangement joins TRBV25-1 to TRBJ2-6; D is perhaps TRBD2 (5 bases). The CDR3 sequence is 16 residues long. Looked up from germline, CDR1 is MGHDK and CDR2 is SYGVNS. The germline V and J ends were trimmed by 5 bases and 6 bases, with 17 bases remaining between them. This CDR3 reads CASSTRDMGVANVLTF. The CDR3 DNA reads as TGTGCCAGCAGTACCCGCGACATGGGAGTGGCCAACGTCCTGACTTTC.

This clonotype has more than one count but fewer than ten. The V call is TRBV29-1, the J call TRBJ2-7, with TRBD2 identical over 9 bases. The CDR3 extends over 14 amino acids. CDR1 is SQVTM, CDR2 ANQGSEA, per germline. Trimming at V came to 5 bases and at J to 3 bases, leaving 8 bases not matched to a gene. CDR3 nucleotides: TGCAGCGTTTTCAAGGCGGGAGGGGACTACGAGCAGTACTTC. This codes for CSVFKAGGDYEQYF.

In regard to this clonotype: Just one base apart from a much larger clone, this may be a read error. The chain has TRBV29-1 and TRBJ2-7; 12 bases are a match to TRBD1. The V and J ends lost 8 bases and 9 bases, in that order; junction bases with no gene match: 8. Per the germline V gene, CDR1 is SQVTM and CDR2 is ANQGSEA. CDR3 length: 12 amino acids. Here the CDR3 DNA reads TGCAGCCTCGGGACAGGGGGCGGGGGGCAGTACTTC. Translation gives CSLGTGGGGQYF.

The J gene is TRBJ2-2, the V gene TRBV7-9; TRBD2 matches 8 bases. Per germline, CDR1 SEHNR and CDR2 FQNEAQ (reference sequence). The CDR3 has 16 residues. The V and J ends lost 1 base and 1 base, in that order; junction bases with no gene match: 2. CDR3 nucleotide sequence: TGTGCCAGCAGCTTAGGACTAGCGATGAACACCGGGGAGCTGTTTTTT. It specifies CASSLGLAMNTGELFF.

The chain joins TRBV7-9 to TRBJ2-2; D gene unclear. The CDR3 has 13 residues. Trimming left V 5 bases short and J 7 bases short, with 11 bases between. Germline-derived CDR1 and CDR2 are SEHNR and FQNEAQ (reference sequence). The CDR3 nucleotides read TGTGCCAGCAGCCAAGATTTTCACGGGGAGCTGTTTTTT. Amino acids: CASSQDFHGELFF.

This clonotype was seen more than once but under ten times. The chain has TRBV5-1 and TRBJ1-1; TRBD1 might be the D (5 bases). The V end was cut by 1 base, the J end by 7 bases, with 14 bases between. The length of the CDR3 is 14 residues. Germline CDR1 SGHRS, CDR2 YFSETQ. For the CDR3, the DNA is TGCGCCAGCAGCTTGAGGGGCGGCGGAAATGAAGCTTTCTTT. This translates into CASSLRGGGNEAFF.

Details on this clonotype: At one end the junction does not follow the germline gene, possibly because of a read error. The gene calls are TRBV7-9 and TRBJ2-7; 11 bases agree with TRBD1. The CDR3 runs to 16 residues. Germline-derived CDR1 and CDR2 are SEHNR and FQNEAQ (reference sequence). CDR3 DNA: TGCGCCAGCAGCCAAGAACCGGGACAGGGGGTGGACGAGCAGTACTTC. Its translation is CASSQEPGQGVDEQYF.

This clonotype was observed a handful of times. This sequence joins TRBV15 and TRBJ2-2; a weak D match, TRBD1 (5 bases). CDR3 length equals 16 residues. The germline V and J ends were trimmed by 1 base and 7 bases, with 16 bases remaining between them. CDR1 and CDR2 (germline): LNHNV, YYDKDF (reference sequence). The CDR3 bases are TGTGCCACCAGCAGAGTCCCGTCCAGGGTTGGCGGGGAGCTGTTTTTT. Translated: CATSRVPSRVGGELFF. Complete variable domain (other parts from reference TRBV15 and TRBJ2-2): DAMVIQNPRYQVTQFGKPVTLSCSQTLNHNVMYWYQQKSSQAPKLLFHYYDKDFNNEADTPDNFQSRRPNTSFCFLDIRSPGLGDTAMYLCATSRVPSRVGGELFFGEGSRLTVL.

There are many counts of this clonotype. J is TRBJ1-3 and V is TRBV2, with 7 bases that match TRBD1. CDR1 is SNHLY, CDR2 FYNNEI, per germline. Trimming cost V 8 bases and J 4 bases; bases outside gene matches: 2. The CDR3 spans 12 residues. CDR3 nucleotide sequence: TGTGCCAGCGGGACAGACGGAAACACCATATATTTT. This translates into CASGTDGNTIYF.

V is TRBV4-1 and J is TRBJ2-2; TRBD2 might be the D (5 bases). Germline V CDR1 and CDR2: MGHRA, YSYEKL. V dropped 4 bases and J dropped 3 bases, with 15 bases sitting between them. The CDR3 is 16 residues long. CDR3 in DNA: TGCGCCAGCAGCCGCCGCGAGGGAACGGACACCGGGGAGCTGTTTTTT. This translates into CASSRREGTDTGELFF.

This clonotype was seen ten or more times. The rearrangement uses TRBV7-2 and TRBJ2-5; the D gene is possibly TRBD1 (6 bases). The CDR3 sequence is 14 residues long. Deletions cut 3 bases from V and 2 bases from J, with 10 bases between. From germline, CDR1 is SGHTA and CDR2 FQGNSA. The DNA of the CDR3 is TGTGCCAGCAGCTTCCCAGGGACACAAGAGACCCAGTACTTC. Translated, it gives CASSFPGTQETQYF.

This clonotype appeared a single time. A much larger clone is a single base away; this may be a read error. The chain links TRBV20-1 to TRBJ2-5; D is uncertain. The ends were cut back, 1 base at V and 1 base at J, with 4 bases in the middle. This CDR3 contains 12 residues. Germline V gives CDR1 DFQATT, CDR2 SNEGSKA (reference sequence). DNA of the CDR3: TGCAGTGCTAGAGTCAGCCAAGAGACCCAGTACTTC. It encodes CSARVSQETQYF.

The chain uses TRBV19 and TRBJ2-7, with D possibly being TRBD1 (6 bases). The CDR3 runs to 16 residues. Trimming pared 4 bases from V and 1 base from J, leaving 17 bases between. The V gene's germline CDR1 is LNHDA and CDR2 SQIVND (reference sequence). CDR3 protein: CASSSGLLDRSYEQYF. The DNA for the CDR3 is TGTGCCAGTAGTAGTGGACTCCTAGACAGGTCCTACGAGCAGTACTTC.

This clonotype has ten or more counts. CDR3 loop: CSVAGEWGTEAFF. The CDR3 DNA reads TGCAGCGTTGCCGGGGAGTGGGGGACTGAAGCTTTCTTT. The chain has TRBV29-1 and TRBJ1-1, with TRBD1 as a possible D gene (5 bases). From germline, CDR1 is SQVTM and CDR2 ANQGSEA. The CDR3 runs 13 residues. V was shortened by 4 bases and J by 5 bases, with 14 bases between the two germline ends.

The table lists this clonotype with a few counts. This rearrangement joins TRBV20-1 to TRBJ2-2; no clear D gene. The CDR3 totals 12 residues. Germline V gene data show CDR1 as DFQATT and CDR2 as SNEGSKA (reference sequence). V was shortened by 2 bases and J by 3 bases, with 4 bases between the two germline ends. The CDR3 DNA is TGCAGTGCTAGACTGGACACCGGGGAGCTGTTTTTT. It encodes CSARLDTGELFF.

V is TRBV25-1 and J is TRBJ1-2; a weak D match, TRBD1 (5 bases). V lost 5 bases and J lost 1, with 17 bases in between. Per germline, CDR1 MGHDK and CDR2 SYGVNS. The CDR3 runs 16 residues. The CDR3 sequence is CASSRAIGTDNYGYTF. The CDR3 coding sequence is TGTGCCAGCAGTAGGGCTATCGGGACGGATAACTATGGCTACACCTTC.